This TCR beta chain was recovered during a study of cytomegalovirus exposure and HLA in healthy donors. Overall study findings and caveats: According to the study, around 180 TCR beta chains were cytomegalovirus-associated.

The length of the CDR3 is 14 residues. The junction had 10 bases not matched to a gene; V was cut back by 4 bases and J by 11 bases. The V gene's germline CDR1 is LNHNV and CDR2 YYDKDF (reference sequence). The primer mix had 60 Vbeta and 13 Jbeta primers. Using immunoSEQ multiplex PCR, the repertoire was profiled, and TCRdb retains in-frame clones only, with some absent. Of about 82,000 clones in the sample, around 85% were seen once. Points on this clone: Its specificity is unknown.

Donors were ostensibly healthy at sampling, although undocumented immune exposures were probable. The rearrangement links TRBV15 to TRBJ1-4; TRBD1 matches at 7 bases. The clonotype originates from a human donor in good health. The sequenced sample was PBMCs. The CDR3 nucleotides read TGTGCCACCAGCACAGGGGGAAATAACAAGAAACTGTTTTTT. It yields the protein CATSTGGNNKKLFF.